A selection of T cell receptor beta chains follows, all from one sample in a study of OX40 agonist ivuxolimab in advanced cancers. The method was immunoSEQ multiplex PCR; TCRdb's version includes in-frame clones alone and lacks a portion of them. The data show under 85,000 clones, approximately 90% seen once. The sample was CD4+ or CD8+ T cells sorted from blood, taken in a trial of the OX40 agonist ivuxolimab. The source is an adult with an advanced solid tumor such as melanoma, head and neck, liver or kidney cancer. Each CDR3 is given without its conserved first and last residue. Fields, in order: clone size, V gene, J gene, CDR3 protein. Size is omitted from some rows. Given values are once, few, many or a class for expanded clones.

size: .; V: TRBV12-5; J: TRBJ2-1; CDR3: ASGSLAGGMHEQF
size: .; V: TRBV6-1; J: TRBJ2-7; CDR3: ASTEIGVYEQY
size: .; V: TRBV30; J: TRBJ2-5; CDR3: AWSVPGTGGLETQY
size: .; V: TRBV7-9; J: TRBJ2-5; CDR3: ASSLGRTGETQY
size: .; V: TRBV11-2; J: TRBJ2-7; CDR3: ASSLEAGDVYEQY
size: .; V: TRBV5-1; J: TRBJ2-5; CDR3: ASSPMTGGEETQY
size: .; V: TRBV4-2; J: TRBJ2-2; CDR3: ASSQDKKMGGDRGRPGELF
size: .; V: TRBV28; J: TRBJ1-1; CDR3: ASITPRLLNTEAF
size: .; V: TRBV6-4; J: TRBJ1-4; CDR3: ASSPRPISATNEKLF
size: .; V: TRBV2; J: TRBJ2-5; CDR3: ASTEGSTQY
size: .; V: TRBV4-2; J: TRBJ2-3; CDR3: ASSQGGNTDTQY
size: once; V: TRBV28; J: TRBJ2-7; CDR3: ASSRRGNYEQY
size: .; V: TRBV18; J: TRBJ1-1; CDR3: ASSQRQSTEAF
size: .; V: TRBV4-2; J: TRBJ1-1; CDR3: ASSQGSGVRTEAF
size: .; V: TRBV7-2; J: TRBJ1-1; CDR3: ASSLYDGPLEAF
size: .; V: TRBV10-1; J: TRBJ2-1; CDR3: ASSDSRTGDSEQF
size: once; V: TRBV7-2; J: TRBJ2-1; CDR3: ASRPTGTVPNNEQF
size: once; V: TRBV7-9; J: TRBJ2-1; CDR3: ASSLKNEQF
size: .; V: TRBV5-1; J: TRBJ2-5; CDR3: ASSTLAGIQETQY
size: .; V: TRBV5-4; J: TRBJ2-3; CDR3: ASSSGGSPDTQY
size: once; V: TRBV15; J: TRBJ2-2; CDR3: ATRVGRFGGELF
size: .; V: TRBV30; J: TRBJ1-4; CDR3: AWSTRTGVNEKLF
size: few; V: TRBV5-1; J: TRBJ2-2; CDR3: ASSFTGGNTGELF
size: .; V: TRBV12-5; J: TRBJ2-7; CDR3: ASGFPGPADEQY
size: .; V: TRBV5-1; J: TRBJ2-3; CDR3: ASSYEGRTDTQY
size: .; V: TRBV19; J: TRBJ2-3; CDR3: ASSIGTASSTDTQY
size: .; V: TRBV28; J: TRBJ1-5; CDR3: ASSNDGVRTQPQH
size: .; V: TRBV28; J: TRBJ2-7; CDR3: ASKTYSGRHPYEQY
size: .; V: TRBV19; J: TRBJ1-1; CDR3: ASSLLGQGYTEAF
size: .; V: TRBV28; J: TRBJ2-5; CDR3: ASSLMQGRTQY
size: once; V: TRBV2; J: TRBJ2-3; CDR3: ASSPGTRTDTQY
size: .; V: TRBV28; J: TRBJ1-5; CDR3: ASSRAGRGRNQPQH
size: .; V: TRBV2; J: TRBJ1-4; CDR3: ASTPQPKDRRNEKLF
size: .; V: TRBV28; J: TRBJ1-4; CDR3: ASTPGTGAKKLF
size: .; V: TRBV20-1; J: TRBJ2-7; CDR3: SARGDAEQY
size: .; V: TRBV11-2; J: .; CDR3: ASSLGPTSYEQY
size: .; V: TRBV29-1; J: TRBJ2-1; CDR3: SVVTSGRAYNEQF
size: .; V: TRBV5-4; J: TRBJ2-3; CDR3: ASSFRSWTPSTDTQY
size: once; V: TRBV7-2; J: TRBJ2-3; CDR3: ASSLATSGPDTQY
size: .; V: TRBV9; J: TRBJ2-3; CDR3: ASSAQDTQY
size: .; V: TRBV5-6; J: TRBJ1-2; CDR3: ASSFFRTEGDYT
size: .; V: TRBV7-2; J: TRBJ1-1; CDR3: ASSPDRNMNTEAF
size: .; V: TRBV9; J: TRBJ1-1; CDR3: ASSPQTEVNTEAF
size: .; V: TRBV6-5; J: TRBJ1-1; CDR3: ASSRQGYSTEAF
size: few; V: TRBV11-2; J: TRBJ2-3; CDR3: ASSRYTGPDTQY
size: .; V: TRBV5-4; J: TRBJ1-4; CDR3: ASSDASIATNEKLF
size: once; V: TRBV6-6; J: TRBJ1-2; CDR3: ASNAADSGYT
size: .; V: TRBV6-5; J: TRBJ1-5; CDR3: ASRPPGNQPQH
size: .; V: TRBV14; J: TRBJ1-4; CDR3: ASSRTGKTATNEKLF
size: .; V: TRBV7-9; J: TRBJ2-7; CDR3: ASSLVAVSYEQY
size: .; V: TRBV27; J: TRBJ2-3; CDR3: ASSLHWGSDTQY